Below are 12 T cell receptor beta chains sequenced from a single sample in a study of blood T cell repertoires in COVID-19. Only in-frame clones appear in the TCRdb table, and some are missing; sequencing was by immunoSEQ multiplex PCR. The table lists around 300,000 clones, 85% to 90% of them singletons. Sequenced material: PBMCs or T cells enriched from blood (not recorded which). The receptors originated from a woman aged 25-40 years who had recovered from COVID-19.

V usage is TRBV2 and J usage is TRBJ1-2; 7 nucleotides line up with TRBD1. The V and J ends lost 7 bases and 2 bases, in that order; junction bases with no gene match: 4. CDR1 SNHLY and CDR2 FYNNEI come from the germline V gene. The length of the CDR3 is 13 residues. The CDR3 loop is CASKRDSNYGYTF. The CDR3 nucleotides read TGTGCCAGCAAGAGGGACAGCAACTATGGCTACACCTTC.

The chain employs TRBV5-1 and TRBJ1-2; no clear D gene. The CDR3 loop spans 13 amino acids. CDR1 SGHRS and CDR2 YFSETQ come from the germline V gene. V lost 3 bases and J lost 2, with 8 bases in between. CDR3 in DNA: TGCGCCAGCAGCTCGCAAGAGAACTATGGCTACACCTTC. Encoded protein: CASSSQENYGYTF.

This clone has a single count. The chain couples TRBV29-1 to TRBJ2-5; TRBD2 matches at 12 bases. CDR1 is SQVTM and CDR2 is ANQGSEA in the germline V gene. Trimming took 7 bases from V and 5 from J; bases not matched to a gene: 11. This CDR3 has 15 amino acids. The CDR3 DNA sequence: TGCAGCGGTGCCCGGACTAGCGGGGAGGTTGAGACCCAGTACTTC. This sequence encodes CSGARTSGEVETQYF.

The chain is built from TRBV3-1 (or the pseudogene TRBV3-2) and TRBJ1-1, with D perhaps matching TRBD1 (5 bases). V lost 2 bases and J 1 base, leaving 8 bases between the germline ends. Germline loops: CDR1 LGHDT, CDR2 YNNKEL (reference sequence). There are 14 residues in the CDR3. DNA of the CDR3: TGTGCCAGCAGCCAACGGGGGGGGAACACTGAAGCTTTCTTT. It specifies CASSQRGGNTEAFF.

V gene TRBV7-2 combines with J gene TRBJ1-1; 7 nucleotides match TRBD1. Germline V gene lookup returns CDR1 SGHTA and CDR2 FQGNSA. The junction had 5 bases not matched to a gene; V was cut back by 5 bases and J by 5 bases. The CDR3 spans 13 residues. CDR3 loop: CASSTRGLTEAFF. Here the CDR3 DNA reads TGTGCCAGCAGCACCAGGGGGTTAACTGAAGCTTTCTTT.

V is TRBV5-3 and J is TRBJ2-1; 10 nucleotides align to TRBD1. TRBV5-3 is labeled an ORF, and its function is uncertain. V was pared by 3 bases and J by 5 bases, with 17 bases of the junction left unmatched. The CDR3 consists of 19 residues. CDR3 protein: CARSSLGTGVWGSHNEQFF. The CDR3 DNA reads TGTGCCAGAAGCTCCCTCGGGACAGGGGTTTGGGGAAGTCACAATGAGCAGTTCTTC.

The rearrangement joins TRBV2 to TRBJ2-7; possibly TRBD1 for D (5 bases). Trimming stripped 7 bases from V and 3 bases from J, with 13 bases between. The CDR3 runs 13 residues. Germline V gene lookup returns CDR1 SNHLY and CDR2 FYNNEI. CDR3: CASMYRLSYEQYF. The CDR3 DNA reads as TGTGCCAGCATGTACAGGTTAAGCTACGAGCAGTACTTC.

The DNA for the CDR3 is TGTGCCAGCAGCCCCAGGGTATATGAGCAGTTCTTC. As protein: CASSPRVYEQFF. The chain combines TRBV6-5 with TRBJ2-1; D possibly corresponds to TRBD1 (5 bases). Trimming cost V 6 bases and J 8 bases, with 11 bases left between them. This CDR3 contains 12 residues. From germline, CDR1 is MNHEY and CDR2 SVGAGI.

Written as DNA, the CDR3 is TGTGCCAGCAGTTTCAACAGGGCTCAGCCCCAGCATTTT. Its protein is CASSFNRAQPQHF. This sequence joins TRBV27 and TRBJ1-5, with D perhaps matching TRBD1 (6 bases). The germline V and J ends were trimmed by 3 bases and 6 bases, with 9 bases remaining between them. Germline CDR1 is MNHEY and CDR2 is SMNVEV (reference sequence). The CDR3 is made up of 13 amino acids.

This clone was recorded only once. V and J are TRBV11-2 and TRBJ2-1; a weak D match, TRBD2 (5 bases). V shed 2 bases and J shed 10 bases, with 18 bases lying between them. The V gene's germline CDR1 is SGHAT and CDR2 FQNNGV. CDR3 length equals 15 residues. This CDR3 is CASSLSSPPGWEQFF. CDR3 in DNA: TGTGCCAGCAGCTTATCGTCACCCCCGGGGTGGGAGCAGTTCTTC.

The CDR3 region is CASSESAGDRDTQYF. The CDR3 region has the DNA TGTGCCAGCAGTGAATCGGCGGGAGATAGAGATACGCAGTATTTT. The J gene is TRBJ2-3, the V gene TRBV6-1, with 7 bases lining up with TRBD2. Looked up from germline, CDR1 is MNHNS and CDR2 is SASEGT. The CDR3 is made up of 15 amino acids. V lost 2 bases to trimming and J lost 5 bases; unmatched junction nucleotides: 7.

V gene TRBV9 combines with J gene TRBJ2-1, with D possibly matching TRBD2 (6 bases). Germline CDR1 reads SGDLS; CDR2 reads YYNGEE. This CDR3 region has 14 residues. V dropped 0 bases and J dropped 8 bases, with 12 bases sitting between them. CDR3 DNA sequence: TGTGCCAGCAGCGTAGAAGCCGGAGGGTATGAGCAGTTCTTC. Translating gives CASSVEAGGYEQFF.